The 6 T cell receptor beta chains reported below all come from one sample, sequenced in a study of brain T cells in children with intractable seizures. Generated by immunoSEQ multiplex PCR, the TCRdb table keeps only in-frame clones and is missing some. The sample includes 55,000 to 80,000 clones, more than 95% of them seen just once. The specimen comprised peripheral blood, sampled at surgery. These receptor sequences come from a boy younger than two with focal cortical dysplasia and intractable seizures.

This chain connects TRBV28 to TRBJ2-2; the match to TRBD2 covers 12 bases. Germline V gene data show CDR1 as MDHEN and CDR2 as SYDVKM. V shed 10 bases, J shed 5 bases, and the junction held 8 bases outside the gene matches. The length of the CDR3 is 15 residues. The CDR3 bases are TGTGCCACCAAGCTAGCGGGAGGGCGGACCGGGGAGCTGTTTTTT. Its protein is CATKLAGGRTGELFF.

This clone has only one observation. The CDR3 DNA reads TGCGCCAGCAGCTTGGAAAGTTCTCATAATTCACCCCTCCACTTT. It yields the protein CASSLESSHNSPLHF. This sequence joins TRBV5-1 and TRBJ1-6; D not resolved. The CDR3 runs 15 residues. In germline, CDR1 is SGHRS, CDR2 YFSETQ. Trimming took 0 bases from V and 5 from J, leaving 9 bases between them.

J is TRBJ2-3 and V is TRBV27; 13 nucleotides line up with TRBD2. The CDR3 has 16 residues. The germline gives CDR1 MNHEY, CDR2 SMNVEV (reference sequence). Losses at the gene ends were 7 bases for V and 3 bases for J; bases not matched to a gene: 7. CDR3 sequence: CASTTTSGGLTDTQYF. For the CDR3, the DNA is TGTGCCAGCACCACGACTAGCGGGGGGTTGACAGATACGCAGTATTTT.

This chain's CDR3 is CASSQGPDVGNEQFF. The CDR3 coding sequence is TGTGCCAGCAGCCAGGGACCCGATGTAGGCAATGAGCAGTTCTTC. The chain employs TRBV3-1 (or the pseudogene TRBV3-2) and TRBJ2-1, with D perhaps TRBD1 or TRBD2 (5 bases each). The length of the CDR3 is 15 residues. The germline V gene has CDR1 LGHDT and CDR2 YNNKEL (reference sequence). The V and J ends lost 3 bases and 6 bases respectively, with 15 bases between them.

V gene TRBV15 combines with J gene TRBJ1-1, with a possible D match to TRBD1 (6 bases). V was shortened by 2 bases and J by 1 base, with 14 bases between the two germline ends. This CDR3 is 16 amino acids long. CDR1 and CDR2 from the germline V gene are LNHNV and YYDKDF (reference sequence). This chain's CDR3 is CATSRQQGLRNTEAFF. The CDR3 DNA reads TGTGCCACCAGCAGACAACAGGGATTGAGGAACACTGAAGCTTTCTTT.

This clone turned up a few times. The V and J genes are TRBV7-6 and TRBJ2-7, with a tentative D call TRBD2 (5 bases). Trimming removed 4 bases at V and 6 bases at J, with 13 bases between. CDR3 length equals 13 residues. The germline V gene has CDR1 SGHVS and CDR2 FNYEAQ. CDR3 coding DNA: TGTGCCAGCAGCTCGGTGCCTAGCCTCGAGCAGTACTTC. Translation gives CASSSVPSLEQYF.